Listed below are T cell receptor beta chains from one sample, sequenced in a study of OX40 agonist ivuxolimab in advanced cancers. This table comes from immunoSEQ multiplex PCR, and its TCRdb copy is limited to in-frame clones, with some not included. The repertoire consists of approximately 40,000 clones, with approximately 80% occurring once and the leading ten covering 3.5% to 5%. Sequenced material: CD4+ or CD8+ T cells sorted from blood, taken in a trial of the OX40 agonist ivuxolimab. These receptors were collected from an adult with an advanced solid tumor such as melanoma, head and neck, liver or kidney cancer. Both conserved end residues are trimmed from each CDR3. Expanded clones get a size class; other rows say once, few or many, or leave the size out.

clone size,V gene,CDR3 length,CDR3 protein
.,TRBV6-1,13,ASSSMGTGVTTQY
.,TRBV7-4,13,ASSLVGDRPYEQY
.,TRBV6-6,12,ASSDPTVAYEQY
.,TRBV7-2,12,ASSLLAGEYEQY
few,TRBV9,16,ASSPGGKGEYGANVLT
.,TRBV6-5,14,ASSYGVSDRGYEQY
few,TRBV10-3,10,AIKDVTAEAF
.,TRBV30,11,AWTTGTYNEQF
.,TRBV30,11,AWSGTMGETQY
few,TRBV5-6,12,ASSLIGFNTEAF
.,TRBV4-3,14,ASSRQTVGVYNEQF
few,TRBV7-8,15,ASSPHFRLRDAGTQY
.,TRBV29-1,12,SVLLRGATYEQY